Given below is one TCR beta chain in context. Antigen: not known. CDR3 size: 13 residues. The germline gives CDR1 SEHNR, CDR2 FQNEAQ (reference sequence). V was cut by 1 base and J by 10 bases, with 11 bases left in between. This sample was taken from a study of cytomegalovirus exposure and HLA in healthy donors. Across the study: Most genotyped donors, approximately 77% of about 400, had Caucasian-associated genetic ancestry. General observations from the study: HLA alleles showed associations with about 15,000 TCR beta sequences in a later analysis, at a 0.05 false discovery rate. What a later analysis reportedly showed was that an Asian-associated ancestry cluster had fewer N-insertions than the approximately 720-donor mean.

Use of 60 Vbeta and 13 Jbeta primers characterized the PCR. TCRdb's copy holds only in-frame clones and misses some; the assay was immunoSEQ multiplex PCR. The table has approximately 95,000 clones, nearly 80% seen once. Sequencing input: PBMCs. The V call is TRBV7-9, the J call TRBJ2-1, with D tentatively TRBD1 (5 bases). This clonotype originated in a woman between 40 and 50 years old in good health and CMV-seropositive. The CDR3: CASSLGFPGEQFF. The CDR3 DNA sequence: TGTGCCAGCAGCTTAGGGTTCCCAGGGGAGCAGTTCTTC.